The 22 T cell receptor beta chains listed next were all sequenced from one sample in a study of blood T cells in healthy people across ages. It was with a sample-barcoded 5' primer and a J-beta primer mix that a second PCR of roughly 7 to 12 cycles was run. Each CDR3 protein is one row after TCRdb ran MiXCR on the 5' RACE reads. This table has some 1,500,000 distinct CDR3 sequences, about 45% appearing once. Input material: blood. These receptor sequences come from a young woman in good health.

This clonotype was counted between two and nine times. This chain connects TRBV29-1 to TRBJ1-1; a weak D match, TRBD1 (5 bases). Looked up from germline, CDR1 is SQVTM and CDR2 is ANQGSEA. CDR3 length: 13 residues. V lost 4 bases to trimming and J lost 5 bases, with 14 bases between them. CDR3 coding DNA: TGCAGCGTTGCAGGGCGAGGGTATACTGAAGCTTTCTTT. Translated: CSVAGRGYTEAFF.

This clonotype came up a few times. V and J are TRBV19 and TRBJ1-6; D remains ambiguous. Trimming shortened V by 7 bases and J by 7 bases, and 11 bases separated the two germline ends. Germline-derived CDR1 and CDR2 are LNHDA and SQIVND (reference sequence). This CDR3 has 13 residues. The CDR3 sequence is CASMRAGNSPLHF. As DNA, the CDR3 is TGTGCCAGTATGCGGGCAGGCAATTCACCCCTCCACTTT.

This clonotype was observed a handful of times. The chain links TRBV29-1 to TRBJ1-1; D not certain. The CDR3 sequence is 13 residues long. V shed 0 bases and J shed 9 bases, with 14 bases lying between them. Per germline, CDR1 SQVTM and CDR2 ANQGSEA. CDR3 region: CSVEDPPGFKAFF. The CDR3 DNA is TGCAGCGTTGAAGATCCCCCCGGGTTCAAAGCTTTCTTT.

The rearrangement links TRBV7-2 to TRBJ2-2; D is ambiguous. Germline CDR1 reads SGHTA; CDR2 reads FQGNSA. This CDR3 comprises 15 residues. The V end was cut by 2 bases, the J end by 1 base, with 8 bases between. Here the CDR3 DNA reads TGTGCCAGCAGCTTAAAGCTGGGGAACACCGGGGAGCTGTTTTTT. Amino acids: CASSLKLGNTGELFF.

In the case of this clonotype: Possible read error: a much larger clone is one base away. V gene TRBV12-3 or TRBV12-4 combines with J gene TRBJ2-7; 7 nucleotides match TRBD1. The J call is in doubt because the DNA end fits TRBJ2-5 better. The CDR3 totals 13 residues. The CDR3 protein is CASSAYRGETQYF. CDR3 coding DNA: TGTGCCAGCAGTGCTTACAGGGGTGAGACCCAGTACTTC.

The chain recombines TRBV7-3 with TRBJ1-4; D is unclear. The CDR3 is 13 amino acids. Trimming took 5 bases from V and 8 from J, leaving 12 bases between them. Germline CDR1 and CDR2: SGHTA and FQGTGA. The CDR3 sequence: CASSRGEGEKLFF. As DNA, the CDR3 is TGTGCCAGCAGCCGCGGTGAAGGAGAAAAACTGTTTTTT.

This sequence joins TRBV20-1 and TRBJ2-1; 8 bases agree with TRBD2. The CDR3 contains 16 residues. The J segment lost 3 bases and the V segment lost 5 bases, leaving 12 bases of the junction unmatched. CDR1 DFQATT and CDR2 SNEGSKA come from the germline V gene (reference sequence). CDR3: CSARPQSGSIYNEQFF. CDR3 DNA: TGCAGTGCTCGCCCCCAGAGCGGGAGCATCTACAATGAGCAGTTCTTC.

The gene calls are TRBV6-5 and TRBJ2-5; D might be TRBD1 (6 bases). Germline V gives CDR1 MNHEY, CDR2 SVGAGI. Trimming removed 2 bases at V and 4 bases at J, with 11 bases between. The CDR3 loop spans 14 amino acids. The CDR3: CASSYAWGRETQYF. The CDR3 nucleotides read TGTGCCAGCAGTTACGCGTGGGGGCGAGAGACCCAGTACTTC.

This clonotype showed up just a few times. V is TRBV12-3 or TRBV12-4 and J is TRBJ2-3; maybe TRBD2 (5 bases). The CDR3 covers 12 residues. Between the trimmed V and J ends, which lost 2 bases and 10 bases, there was a span of 10 bases. CDR3 residues: CASSLSPGSQYF. The CDR3 DNA reads TGTGCCAGCAGTTTATCCCCGGGGTCGCAGTATTTT.

This clonotype came up a few times. The gene calls are TRBV18 and TRBJ1-1; D perhaps matches TRBD1 (6 bases). The ends were cut back, 4 bases at V and 3 bases at J, with 12 bases in the middle. This CDR3 is 14 amino acids long. Germline-derived CDR1 and CDR2 are KGHSH and LQKENI. CDR3 region: CASSHRDIYTEAFF. The CDR3 region has the DNA TGTGCCAGCTCACACCGGGACATTTACACTGAAGCTTTCTTT.

This clonotype occurred once. V gene TRBV30 combines with J gene TRBJ2-2, with TRBD1 as a possible D gene (6 bases). Trimming cost V 3 bases and J 0 bases, with 17 bases left between them. The CDR3 extends over 17 amino acids. CDR1 is GTSNPN and CDR2 is SVGIG in the germline V gene (reference sequence). This CDR3 reads CAWRGGSRGANTGELFF. The CDR3 nucleotides read TGTGCCTGGAGAGGGGGAAGCAGAGGGGCGAACACCGGGGAGCTGTTTTTT.

The CDR3 DNA reads TGCAGTGCCACAAAGACGACTAGCACAGATACGCAGTATTTT. This codes for CSATKTTSTDTQYF. The J gene is TRBJ2-3, the V gene TRBV20-1, with D uncertain. The CDR3 totals 14 residues. V shed 6 bases and J shed 0 bases, with 13 bases lying between them. The germline V gene has CDR1 DFQATT and CDR2 SNEGSKA (reference sequence).

This clonotype has a handful of counts. V and J are TRBV27 and TRBJ1-1; 7 bases align to TRBD1. CDR1 is MNHEY, CDR2 SMNVEV, per germline (reference sequence). This CDR3 spans 15 amino acids. V was clipped by 3 bases and J by 1 base; unmatched bases: 5. The CDR3 DNA reads TGTGCCAGCAGTTTCCAGGGGGTGGGGAACACTGAAGCTTTCTTT. Translation gives CASSFQGVGNTEAFF.

For this clonotype: Being one base from a much bigger clone, this may be a read error. J is TRBJ1-1 and V is TRBV29-1, with no clear D. Germline CDR1 reads SQVTM; CDR2 reads ANQGSEA. This CDR3 is 11 amino acids long. V was shortened by 4 bases and J by 1 base, with 4 bases between the two germline ends. CDR3 amino acids: CSVAKNTEAFF. The CDR3 DNA is TGCAGCGTTGCCAAGAACACTGAAGCTTTCTTT.

Ten or more counts support this clonotype. V is TRBV10-2 and J is TRBJ1-1; D gene unclear. The CDR3 has 15 residues. Germline V gene data show CDR1 as WSHSY and CDR2 as SAAADI. V lost 4 bases and J 1 base, leaving 13 bases between the germline ends. This CDR3 is CASSAWLGKNTEAFF. CDR3 nucleotide sequence: TGCGCCAGCAGTGCCTGGCTGGGGAAGAACACTGAAGCTTTCTTT.

The sample holds one count of this clonotype. J is TRBJ1-1 and V is TRBV6-2 or TRBV6-3; D not certain. Between the trimmed V and J ends, which lost 7 bases and 2 bases, there was a span of 11 bases. Per the germline V gene, CDR1 is MNHEY and CDR2 is SVGEGT. CDR3 length: 13 amino acids. The CDR3 region has the DNA TGTGCCAGCATCAACTGGGTAAACACTGAAGCTTTCTTT. Translation gives CASINWVNTEAFF.

This clonotype was seen a few times. The V and J genes are TRBV4-3 and TRBJ2-1; 12 bases are a match to TRBD2. The CDR3 sequence is 18 residues long. Trimming at V came to 1 base and at J to 4 bases, leaving 8 bases not matched to a gene. In germline, CDR1 is LGHNA, CDR2 YSLEER. The CDR3 DNA is TGCGCCAGCAGCCAAGGAGACACCGGGACTAGCGGGTACAATGAGCAGTTCTTC. Its translation: CASSQGDTGTSGYNEQFF.

The V and J genes are TRBV20-1 and TRBJ1-4; 8 bases align to TRBD1. V shed 3 bases, J shed 7 bases, and the junction held 7 bases outside the gene matches. The germline V gene has CDR1 DFQATT and CDR2 SNEGSKA (reference sequence). The CDR3 runs 14 residues. The CDR3 DNA sequence: TGCAGTGCTAGTGTGAGACAGGGGTTTGAAAAACTGTTTTTT. Translating it yields CSASVRQGFEKLFF.

This clonotype was counted only a few times. The rearrangement uses TRBV20-1 and TRBJ1-2; no definite D call. V gave up 5 bases and J gave up 2 bases, with 12 bases separating them. The CDR3 loop spans 13 amino acids. Germline V gene sequence: CDR1 DFQATT, CDR2 SNEGSKA (reference sequence). The CDR3 DNA is TGCAGTGCTCCCCCCGCGGTGAACTATGGCTACACCTTC. It is translated as CSAPPAVNYGYTF.

This clonotype was observed a handful of times. The chain combines TRBV12-3 or TRBV12-4 with TRBJ2-2; no definite D call. The CDR3 is 13 residues long. Trimming left V 5 bases short and J 5 bases short, with 9 bases between. CDR3 nucleotides: TGTGCCAGCAGTCCATTTAGTACCGGGGAGCTGTTTTTT. It is translated as CASSPFSTGELFF.

This rearrangement joins TRBV29-1 to TRBJ2-1, with 8 bases aligning to TRBD2. The CDR3 is made up of 13 amino acids. V gave up 4 bases and J gave up 9 bases; unmatched junction bases: 8. The germline CDR1 and CDR2 sequences are SQVTM and ANQGSEA. Written as DNA, the CDR3 is TGCAGCGTTGCCACTAGCGGTGGTGGTGAGCAGTTCTTC. The encoded protein is CSVATSGGGEQFF.

The rearrangement uses TRBV6-6 and TRBJ1-5, with 7 bases fitting TRBD1. CDR1 MNHNY and CDR2 SVGAGI come from the germline V gene (reference sequence). The V segment lost 5 bases and the J segment 4 bases; nucleotides outside the gene matches: 8. CDR3 length: 15 residues. CDR3 residues: CASSGTGQPNQPQHF. The CDR3 region has the DNA TGTGCCAGCAGTGGGACGGGACAGCCAAATCAGCCCCAGCATTTT.